This record looks at one T cell receptor (beta chain) sequence and its context. What antigen it recognizes has not been identified. No base-level quality is on record; no much larger clone is a single base apart. The trial excluded patients who had a history of autoimmune disease or who were on systemic immunosuppression. Peripheral blood for TCR sequencing was drawn from every dose cohort at baseline, at cycle 4 day 1 and at cycle 7 day 1. Samples were obtained from an open-label, multicenter, first-in-human phase I dose-escalation trial of ivuxolimab. Adults with locally advanced or metastatic head and neck squamous cell, hepatocellular, melanoma or renal cell carcinoma were enrolled in the trial. Before TCR sequencing, CD4+ T cells and CD8+ T cells were sorted from peripheral blood as separate populations. These data are taken from a study of OX40 agonist ivuxolimab in advanced cancers. About the study as a whole: Ivuxolimab, which targeted the costimulatory receptor OX40 (CD134), was an agonistic, fully human IgG2 monoclonal antibody. Intravenous ivuxolimab was administered to patients every 2 weeks at six dose levels: 0.01, 0.1, 0.3, 1.5, 3 and 10 mg/kg. Of the 50 to 55 patients in dose escalation, around 20 had hepatocellular carcinoma, about 15 had melanoma, 9 had renal cell carcinoma and 9 had head and neck cancer. A male proportion of roughly 80% and a mean age of approximately 61 years, ranging from about 23 to 90, were recorded for the dose-escalation cohort. Patients were allowed to have had prior anti-PD-1, anti-PD-L1 or anti-CTLA-4 therapy, and approximately 40% of the dose-escalation patients had previously received checkpoint inhibitors. Partial responses occurred in three dose-escalation patients, of whom one had hepatocellular carcinoma and two had cutaneous melanoma. Peripheral TCRbeta sequencing was intended to test whether TCR sequence diversity was altered and clonal T-cell expansion was caused by ivuxolimab. The monotherapy dose-escalation portion (N of about 50 patients) of the phase I ivuxolimab trial is reported in the paper.

CDR1 is given as SGHVS and CDR2 as FNYEAQ, both from the germline V gene. Inclusive of the bounding cysteine and phenylalanine, the CDR3 is 13 residues long. The sequence is cut down to CDR3 DNA, 39 bases in frame from base 1. V is clipped by 5 bases and J by 7 bases, and the sequence between their germline boundaries is 11 bases long. For sequencing of the TCRbeta CDR3 region, genomic DNA was extracted from the sorted cells. The immunoSEQ Assay was used to sequence the TCRbeta CDR3 regions. TCRdb took over this immuneACCESS table, retaining in-frame rearrangements with V and J assigned. Such tables are incomplete; in checked studies, under half of the missing clones stem from an unresolved V gene, and the remainder is unexplained. The sample contains about 79,000 clones, about 94% of them found a single time. Of the sample, around a tenth is held by the ten largest clones. The research as a whole found: On average, CD8+ T cells showed more expanded clones than CD4+ T cells after ivuxolimab. Low levels of normalized T-cell clonal expansion were also seen in some nonresponding patients. Partial responders in the 0.1-3.0 mg/kg groups had among the lowest normalized peripheral clonal expansion, especially among CD8+ T cells. The antigen specificity of the clonally expanded peripheral T cells was not determined. Clonal expansion of both CD4+ and CD8+ blood T cells was observed from baseline to week 6 at doses 0.1 to 3.0 mg/kg.

The sequenced sample was CD4+ or CD8+ T cells sorted from blood, obtained in a trial of the OX40 agonist ivuxolimab. The chain is encoded by TRBV7-6 joined to TRBJ1-4, and perhaps TRBD1 as D gene, on 6 matching bases. The receptor's source is an adult with an advanced solid tumor such as melanoma, head and neck, liver or kidney cancer. CDR3 loop: CASSPPGAEKLFF. The nucleotide sequence is given as TGTGCCAGCAGCCCTCCGGGGGCTGAAAAACTGTTTTTT.